This passage covers 12 T cell receptor beta chains from one sample sequenced in a study of blood T cell repertoires in COVID-19. Measured with immunoSEQ multiplex PCR; TCRdb has only the in-frame clones, and not every one. Here the sample spans about 59,000 clones, 73% being singletons. Sequencing was done on a sample of peripheral blood. These receptors were taken from a woman aged 45-65 years with active or convalescent COVID-19.

This chain links TRBV27 with TRBJ1-1; 7 bases map to TRBD1. V shed 8 bases and J 5 bases; nucleotides not matched to a gene: 11. CDR1 is MNHEY and CDR2 is SMNVEV in the germline V gene (reference sequence). CDR3 length: 14 amino acids. The CDR3 sequence is CASGIRGRVTEAFF. The CDR3 DNA reads as TGTGCCAGCGGGATAAGGGGGCGGGTAACTGAAGCTTTCTTT.

The CDR3 region is CASSPRGPTDTQYF. The CDR3 nucleotides are TGTGCCAGCAGTCCCAGGGGCCCCACAGATACGCAGTATTTT. V and J are TRBV6-5 and TRBJ2-3; maybe TRBD1 (6 bases). This CDR3 contains 14 residues. Germline CDR1 reads MNHEY; CDR2 reads SVGAGI. The V gene lost 5 bases and the J gene lost 2 bases, with 11 bases spanning the gap.

The V and J genes are TRBV7-9 and TRBJ2-3; TRBD2 might be the D (6 bases). CDR1 and CDR2 from the germline V gene are SEHNR and FQNEAQ (reference sequence). The CDR3 has 16 amino acids. V dropped 0 bases and J dropped 4 bases, with 14 bases sitting between them. The CDR3 region is CASSLASGGGADTQYF. The CDR3 DNA is TGTGCCAGCAGCTTAGCGAGTGGCGGAGGGGCAGATACGCAGTATTTT.

This clone was seen a few times. The chain combines TRBV7-2 with TRBJ2-2; 12 bases are a match to TRBD2. The CDR3 has 15 residues. V was clipped by 6 bases and J by 5 bases; unmatched bases: 4. Germline V CDR1 and CDR2: SGHTA, FQGNSA. The CDR3 loop reads CASRQTSGRTGELFF. As DNA, the CDR3 is TGTGCCAGCAGGCAGACTAGCGGGAGAACCGGGGAGCTGTTTTTT. Supplemented by reference TRBV7-2 and TRBJ2-2, the full variable domain reads GAGVSQSPSNKVTEKGKDVELRCDPISGHTALYWYRQSLGQGLEFLIYFQGNSAPDKSGLPSDRFSAERTGGSVSTLTIQRTQQEDSAVYLCASRQTSGRTGELFFGEGSRLTVL.

The CDR3 nucleotides are TGTGCCAGCAGCCAAGTCACCCTAGGGAGCTCCTACAATGAGCAGTTCTTC. Translated: CASSQVTLGSSYNEQFF. The V and J genes are TRBV3-1 (or the pseudogene TRBV3-2) and TRBJ2-1; possible D gene TRBD2, 5 bases. The CDR3 has 17 residues. V was pared by 1 base and J by 0 bases, with 13 bases between. CDR1 is LGHDT, CDR2 YNNKEL, per germline (reference sequence).

V is TRBV6-5 and J is TRBJ2-1; D gene unclear. Germline V lookup: CDR1 MNHEY, CDR2 SVGAGI. There are 14 residues in the CDR3. V gave up 5 bases and J gave up 7 bases, with 15 bases separating them. The CDR3 here is CASSPVGGRNEQFF. In nucleotides, the CDR3 is TGTGCCAGCAGTCCCGTTGGCGGAAGGAATGAGCAGTTCTTC.

This clone was found once. V gene TRBV6-2 or TRBV6-3 combines with J gene TRBJ2-1, with a possible D match to TRBD2 (6 bases). The CDR3 sequence is 15 residues long. Germline values: CDR1 MNHEY, CDR2 SVGEGT. V lost 5 bases and J lost 5, with 16 bases in between. The CDR3 DNA sequence: TGTGCCAGCAGTCGCAGAGCGGGTGTCCACAATGAGCAGTTCTTC. Its translation: CASSRRAGVHNEQFF.

This clone was counted once. DNA for the CDR3: TGTGCCAGCAGCCGAGGGACAGGGAGCCATGGCTACACCTTC. Its translation is CASSRGTGSHGYTF. V usage is TRBV3-1 (or the pseudogene TRBV3-2) and J usage is TRBJ1-2, with 9 bases lining up with TRBD1. Germline values: CDR1 LGHDT, CDR2 YNNKEL (reference sequence). V lost 4 bases to trimming and J lost 6 bases; unmatched junction nucleotides: 6. The CDR3 has 14 residues.

The chain links TRBV9 to TRBJ1-2; TRBD1 aligns across 7 bases. CDR1 is SGDLS, CDR2 YYNGEE, per germline. V lost 0 bases and J lost 4; bases outside the gene matches: 6. The CDR3 is made up of 15 amino acids. The CDR3 nucleotides read TGTGCCAGCAGCGTAGAGGGGACAGCAATCTATGGCTACACCTTC. The encoded protein is CASSVEGTAIYGYTF.

The chain recombines TRBV19 with TRBJ1-2; 8 nucleotides agree with TRBD1. The CDR3 spans 15 residues. Per germline, CDR1 LNHDA and CDR2 SQIVND (reference sequence). The V and J ends lost 4 bases and 2 bases, in that order; junction bases with no gene match: 6. CDR3 nucleotides: TGTGCCAGTAGTACTTCGGACAGGGCGAACTATGGCTACACCTTC. Its protein is CASSTSDRANYGYTF.

This chain links TRBV4-1 with TRBJ1-1; D ambiguous. Germline CDR1 and CDR2: MGHRA and YSYEKL. This CDR3 contains 15 residues. V gave up 0 bases and J gave up 1 base, with 9 bases separating them. The CDR3 reads CASSQEAHTNTEAFF. The CDR3 nucleotides are TGCGCCAGCAGCCAAGAGGCCCATACGAACACTGAAGCTTTCTTT.

The chain recombines TRBV7-9 with TRBJ2-5; 8 bases fit TRBD2. Trimming cost V 0 bases and J 7 bases; bases outside gene matches: 16. The CDR3 totals 18 residues. Germline V gives CDR1 SEHNR, CDR2 FQNEAQ (reference sequence). The CDR3, as DNA: TGTGCCAGCAGCTTAGCGGACGTTGGGAGAGCGGGAGAATGGACCCAGTACTTC. Translating it yields CASSLADVGRAGEWTQYF. Filled out from reference TRBV7-9 and TRBJ2-5, the complete variable domain reads DTGVSQNPRHKITKRGQNVTFRCDPISEHNRLYWYRQTLGQGPEFLTYFQNEAQLEKSRLLSDRFSAERPKGSFSTLEIQRTEQGDSAMYLCASSLADVGRAGEWTQYFGPGTRLLVL.